The 24 T cell receptor beta chains below come from one sample, sequenced in a study of T cells in Graves' hyperthyroidism and ophthalmopathy. Amplified TCR beta CDR3 regions derived from RNA transcripts. The study used the HTBI primer set for a first-round RT-PCR of the TCR CDR3. TCRdb itself ran the multiplex PCR reads through MiXCR, one entry per CDR3 protein. The table records around 420,000 distinct CDR3 sequences, approximately 14% of them present only once. Sequenced input: blood. The receptors come from a woman in her late teens or twenties with Graves' hyperthyroidism.

Many counts were recorded for this clonotype. This sequence joins TRBV27 and TRBJ2-3, with 12 bases identical to TRBD2. Looked up from germline, CDR1 is MNHEY and CDR2 is SMNVEV (reference sequence). V was pared by 4 bases and J by 4 bases, with 3 bases of the junction left unmatched. The CDR3 consists of 15 residues. The CDR3 spells CASSSRLAGADTQYF. The CDR3 bases are TGTGCCAGCAGTTCAAGACTAGCGGGGGCAGATACGCAGTATTTT.

This clonotype was counted a few times. CDR3 sequence (DNA): TGTGCCAGCAGTTCCAGGTCGGGTCCCGGGGAGCTGTTTTTT. Translated, it gives CASSSRSGPGELFF. V gene TRBV12-3 or TRBV12-4 combines with J gene TRBJ2-2; no clear D gene. V shed 4 bases and J shed 6 bases, with 12 bases lying between them. The CDR3 is 14 amino acids.

In this sample, this clonotype turned up many times. The chain combines TRBV27 with TRBJ2-5, with 9 bases identical to TRBD1. Germline assignment: CDR1 MNHEY and CDR2 SMNVEV (reference sequence). CDR3 size: 15 residues. V lost 7 bases, J lost 5 bases, and 11 bases stayed unmatched. The CDR3 nucleotides read TGTGCCAGCACCCTGACACAGGGGGCTTGGGAGACCCAGTACTTC. This sequence encodes CASTLTQGAWETQYF.

This clonotype occurred a few times. V gene TRBV30 combines with J gene TRBJ1-6; no reliable D call. CDR1 is GTSNPN, CDR2 SVGIG, per germline (reference sequence). Trimming removed 0 bases from V and 0 bases from J, with 12 bases in between. The CDR3 covers 17 residues. The CDR3 bases are TGTGCCTGGAGTGTATCTAGAACCAGCTCCTATAATTCACCCCTCCACTTT. Translation: CAWSVSRTSSYNSPLHF.

This clonotype appeared many times. The chain recombines TRBV28 with TRBJ1-1; D remains unclear. Trimming pared 1 base from V and 2 bases from J, leaving 2 bases between. The CDR3 spans 12 residues. Looked up from germline, CDR1 is MDHEN and CDR2 is SYDVKM. CDR3 region: CASSLSNTEAFF. CDR3 in DNA: TGTGCCAGCAGTTTATCCAACACTGAAGCTTTCTTT.

This clonotype was recorded many times. The V and J genes are TRBV6-1 and TRBJ2-7; 10 bases are shared with TRBD2. Germline V gene data show CDR1 as MNHNS and CDR2 as SASEGT. The V segment lost 5 bases and the J segment 4 bases; nucleotides outside the gene matches: 8. This CDR3 contains 15 residues. The CDR3 DNA follows: TGTGCCAGCAGTTGGGCTAGCGGGAGTAATTACGAGCAGTACTTC. Amino acid sequence: CASSWASGSNYEQYF.

The table lists this clonotype with many counts. CDR3 protein: CASSIRLAGTTDTQYF. CDR3 sequence (DNA): TGTGCCAGCAGCATCCGACTAGCGGGTACAACAGATACGCAGTATTTT. The chain has TRBV13 and TRBJ2-3, with 10 bases that match TRBD2. Germline V gene data show CDR1 as PRHDT and CDR2 as FYEKMQ (reference sequence). This CDR3 spans 16 amino acids. V shed 5 bases and J 3 bases; nucleotides not matched to a gene: 8. Full variable domain (rest looked up from reference TRBV13 and TRBJ2-3): AAGVIQSPRHLIKEKRETATLKCYPIPRHDTVYWYQQGPGQDPQFLISFYEKMQSDKGSIPDRFSAQQFSDYHSELNMSSLELGDSALYFCASSIRLAGTTDTQYFGPGTRLTVL.

This chain uses TRBV20-1 with TRBJ2-7; TRBD2 matches 8 bases. This CDR3 is built from 13 residues. Germline V gene sequence: CDR1 DFQATT, CDR2 SNEGSKA (reference sequence). Trimming cost V 6 bases and J 4 bases; bases outside gene matches: 8. DNA of the CDR3: TGCAGTGCCCCTGGGACTAGTAGTTACGAGCAGTACTTC. Protein product: CSAPGTSSYEQYF.

This clonotype has at least ten counts. Here the CDR3 reads CASSPDRGNQPQHF. CDR3 DNA: TGTGCCAGCAGTCCAGACAGGGGCAATCAGCCCCAGCATTTT. The chain is built from TRBV2 and TRBJ1-5, with 7 bases aligning to TRBD1. CDR3 size: 14 residues. The junction had 3 bases not matched to a gene; V was cut back by 5 bases and J by 2 bases. Germline V lookup: CDR1 SNHLY, CDR2 FYNNEI.

As for this clonotype: This may arise from a read error, as a much more abundant clone is one base away. Lacking the conserved final phenylalanine or tryptophan, this CDR3 likely reflects a read error. J is TRBJ2-2 and V is TRBV6-1, with unresolved D. CDR1 and CDR2 (germline): MNHNS, SASEGT. Trimming cost V 6 bases and J 2 bases, with 7 bases left between them. This CDR3 has 13 residues. This CDR3 reads CASRLVNTGELFL. In DNA, the CDR3 is TGTGCCAGCAGGCTCGTTAACACCGGGGAGCTGTTTCTT.

The J gene is TRBJ1-6, the V gene TRBV11-2; TRBD1 matches at 7 bases. CDR3 length: 15 amino acids. The trim removed 5 bases at V and 7 bases at J, leaving 8 bases unmatched. Per germline, CDR1 SGHAT and CDR2 FQNNGV. CDR3 DNA sequence: TGTGCCAGCAGCGACGGGACAGAAAGAAATTCACCCCTCCACTTT. As protein: CASSDGTERNSPLHF. Filled out from reference TRBV11-2 and TRBJ1-6, the complete variable domain reads EAGVAQSPRYKIIEKRQSVAFWCNPISGHATLYWYQQILGQGPKLLIQFQNNGVVDDSQLPKDRFSAERLKGVDSTLKIQPAKLEDSAVYLCASSDGTERNSPLHFGNGTRLTVT.

The CDR3 reads CASSVGAGTGAYEQYF. For the CDR3, the DNA is TGTGCCAGCAGCGTTGGGGCCGGGACAGGGGCCTACGAGCAGTACTTC. This sequence joins TRBV9 and TRBJ2-7, with 10 positions matching TRBD1. The CDR3 length is 16 residues. V lost 2 bases and J lost 2; bases outside the gene matches: 7. Germline V gene data show CDR1 as SGDLS and CDR2 as YYNGEE. Combining the CDR3 with reference TRBV9 and TRBJ2-7 gives the whole variable domain DSGVTQTPKHLITATGQRVTLRCSPRSGDLSVYWYQQSLDQGLQFLIQYYNGEERAKGNILERFSAQQFPDLHSELNLSSLELGDSALYFCASSVGAGTGAYEQYFGPGTRLTVT.

Many counts were recorded for this clonotype. The chain employs TRBV5-1 and TRBJ2-3, with 13 bases aligning to TRBD2. The CDR3 is 17 residues long. Trimming took 0 bases from V and 5 from J; bases not matched to a gene: 6. CDR1 and CDR2 (germline): SGHRS, YFSETQ. The CDR3, as DNA: TGCGCCAGCAGCTTGGGGTCGGGACTAGCGGGGATAGATACGCAGTATTTT. This encodes CASSLGSGLAGIDTQYF.

In its sample, this clonotype was seen a few times. The junction departs from the called germline gene at one end, perhaps through a read error. The chain employs TRBV12-3 or TRBV12-4 and TRBJ1-3, with D maybe TRBD1 (6 bases). The CDR3 runs 15 residues. This CDR3 reads CASSLSPGAGNTIHF. The DNA for the CDR3 is TGTGCCAGCAGTTTGAGTCCGGGGGCCGGAAACACCATACATTTT.

There are many counts of this clonotype. The chain carries TRBV5-1 and TRBJ2-3; 9 bases fit TRBD1. The V segment lost 4 bases and the J segment 5 bases; nucleotides outside the gene matches: 14. The CDR3 runs to 17 residues. Germline CDR1 and CDR2: SGHRS and YFSETQ. CDR3 sequence reads: CASSPQPATGGKDTQYF. As DNA, the CDR3 is TGCGCCAGCAGCCCTCAACCTGCGACAGGGGGAAAAGATACGCAGTATTTT. Full variable domain (rest looked up from reference TRBV5-1 and TRBJ2-3): KAGVTQTPRYLIKTRGQQVTLSCSPISGHRSVSWYQQTPGQGLQFLFEYFSETQRNKGNFPGRFSGRQFSNSRSEMNVSTLELGDSALYLCASSPQPATGGKDTQYFGPGTRLTVL.

This rearrangement joins TRBV9 to TRBJ1-5; weak D call: TRBD1 (6 bases). The germline V and J ends were trimmed by 0 bases and 9 bases, with 7 bases remaining between them. The CDR3 loop spans 12 amino acids. Germline loops: CDR1 SGDLS, CDR2 YYNGEE. CDR3 sequence reads: CASSVVGGPQHF. Written as DNA, the CDR3 is TGTGCCAGCAGCGTAGTAGGGGGGCCCCAGCATTTT.

This clonotype was seen more than once but under ten times. The rearrangement links TRBV6-2 or TRBV6-3 to TRBJ2-7, with D maybe TRBD1 (5 bases). Deletions cut 6 bases from V and 1 base from J, with 7 bases between. Germline V gene lookup returns CDR1 MNHEY and CDR2 SVGEGT. The CDR3 is 12 amino acids. CDR3 in amino acids: CASRRQSYEQYF. As DNA, the CDR3 is TGTGCCAGCAGACGACAGTCCTACGAGCAGTACTTC.

This clonotype was seen ten or more times. The rearrangement links TRBV28 to TRBJ1-2; 9 bases map to TRBD1. The CDR3 extends over 16 amino acids. The germline V gene has CDR1 MDHEN and CDR2 SYDVKM. The ends lost 6 bases at V and 4 bases at J; junction bases unmatched: 12. The CDR3 DNA is TGTGCCAGCAGAAAAGACTTGACAGGGGGAGGCTATGGCTACACCTTC. This sequence encodes CASRKDLTGGGYGYTF.

This clonotype came up many times. The chain combines TRBV28 with TRBJ1-2; a possible D gene is TRBD1 (6 bases). Trimming removed 3 bases from V and 2 bases from J, with 13 bases in between. The CDR3 sequence is 15 residues long. Per germline, CDR1 MDHEN and CDR2 SYDVKM. For the CDR3, the DNA is TGTGCCAGCAGTTTGCTGGGAGGGACAAACTATGGCTACACCTTC. Its translation: CASSLLGGTNYGYTF.

The rearrangement links TRBV5-5 to TRBJ2-7; D could derive from TRBD1 or TRBD2 (5 bases each). CDR3 length: 12 residues. Trimming removed 4 bases from V and 8 bases from J, with 13 bases in between. The germline V gene encodes CDR1 SGHKS and CDR2 YYEKEE (reference sequence). CDR3 coding DNA: TGTGCCAGCAGCGGGGACGGGGAAAAGCAGTACTTC. The encoded protein is CASSGDGEKQYF.

This clonotype was counted between two and nine times. V and J are TRBV7-9 and TRBJ1-1; D is undetermined. The CDR3 is 13 residues long. Trimming shortened V by 1 base and J by 1 base, and 4 bases separated the two germline ends. CDR1 is SEHNR, CDR2 FQNEAQ, per germline (reference sequence). DNA of the CDR3: TGTGCCAGCAGCTTAGTAACGAACACTGAAGCTTTCTTT. Its protein product is CASSLVTNTEAFF.

This clonotype has ten or more counts. V and J are TRBV11-1 and TRBJ2-1; D gene uncertain. CDR1 SGHAT and CDR2 FQDESV come from the germline V gene (reference sequence). V was shortened by 0 bases and J by 10 bases, with 7 bases between the two germline ends. The CDR3 spans 12 residues. CDR3 protein: CASSLADEEQFF. The CDR3 nucleotides are TGTGCCAGCAGCTTAGCGGACGAAGAGCAGTTCTTC.

This clonotype was detected ten times or more. The gene calls are TRBV28 and TRBJ2-4; TRBD2 agrees at 11 bases. J lost 3 bases, V lost 6 bases, and 13 bases had no gene match. There are 18 residues in the CDR3. Germline V CDR1 and CDR2: MDHEN, SYDVKM. CDR3: CASSRTSGRRGDKNIQYF. The CDR3 nucleotides are TGTGCCAGCAGCCGGACTAGCGGGCGCCGGGGTGACAAAAACATTCAGTACTTC.

This clonotype showed up many times. This chain connects TRBV2 to TRBJ2-7; D possibly corresponds to TRBD1 (5 bases). The V gene lost 8 bases and the J gene lost 4 bases, with 12 bases spanning the gap. Germline V gene sequence: CDR1 SNHLY, CDR2 FYNNEI. This CDR3 spans 12 amino acids. This chain's CDR3 is CASGAAKYEQYF. For the CDR3, the DNA is TGTGCCAGCGGGGCAGCAAAATACGAGCAGTACTTC.